The 26 T cell receptor beta chains reported below all come from one sample, sequenced in a study of T cells in localized non-small cell lung cancer. Only in-frame clones appear in the TCRdb table, and some are missing; sequencing was by immunoSEQ multiplex PCR. The top ten clones hold approximately 4.8% of a sample with roughly 48,000 clones, over 60% of them seen once. The sample was PBMCs, taken before any cancer treatment. These TCRs come from a woman aged 35-75 years with stage II lung adenocarcinoma.

The chain couples TRBV2 to TRBJ2-7, with 7 bases that match TRBD1. Germline loops: CDR1 SNHLY, CDR2 FYNNEI. V trimming: 2 bases; J trimming: 12 bases; junction bases outside the gene matches: 13. The CDR3 covers 14 residues. The CDR3 is CASSEPPGTAPRYF. CDR3 DNA sequence: TGTGCCAGCAGTGAACCCCCCGGGACAGCGCCAAGGTACTTC. Full variable domain (outside the CDR3, taken from reference TRBV2 and TRBJ2-7): EPEVTQTPSHQVTQMGQEVILRCVPISNHLYFYWYRQILGQKVEFLVSFYNNEISEKSEIFDDQFSVERPDGSNFTLKIRSTKLEDSAMYFCASSEPPGTAPRYFGPGTRLTVT.

The chain recombines TRBV5-1 with TRBJ2-7; 9 positions agree with TRBD1. Germline-derived CDR1 and CDR2 are SGHRS and YFSETQ. This CDR3 comprises 14 residues. V was pared by 5 bases and J by 5 bases, with 8 bases of the junction left unmatched. The CDR3 loop is CASRYRDRVNEQYF. CDR3 DNA: TGCGCCAGCAGATACCGGGACAGGGTCAACGAGCAGTACTTC.

The CDR3 spells CASSSRQGTYEQYF. In DNA, the CDR3 is TGTGCCAGCAGTTCAAGACAGGGGACCTACGAGCAGTACTTC. The J gene is TRBJ2-7, the V gene TRBV6-5, with TRBD1 identical over 8 bases. The length of the CDR3 is 14 residues. J lost 2 bases, V lost 4 bases, and 4 bases had no gene match. Germline V lookup: CDR1 MNHEY, CDR2 SVGAGI.

This clone was seen just once. The CDR3 here is CASSMVGQTPQHF. The CDR3 DNA is TGTGCCAGCAGCATGGTCGGGCAGACGCCCCAGCATTTT. This chain joins TRBV6-5 and TRBJ1-5; D gene uncertain. V lost 6 bases, J lost 9 bases, and 15 bases lay in between. This CDR3 has 13 residues. Germline CDR1 MNHEY, CDR2 SVGAGI.

The chain couples TRBV5-4 to TRBJ2-1, with D possibly being TRBD1 (5 bases). V was clipped by 4 bases and J by 9 bases, with 8 bases between them. Germline CDR1 reads SGHNT; CDR2 reads YYREEE (reference sequence). The CDR3 loop spans 11 amino acids. CDR3 bases: TGTGCCAGCAGCCTCGACAGTGAGCAGTTCTTC. Translating it yields CASSLDSEQFF.

The J gene is TRBJ2-3, the V gene TRBV27, with D unclear. The germline V gene encodes CDR1 MNHEY and CDR2 SMNVEV (reference sequence). CDR3 size: 12 residues. V shed 8 bases and J shed 4 bases, with 10 bases lying between them. The CDR3 DNA sequence: TGTGCCAGCCAAAAGATCCCAGATACGCAGTATTTT. Protein sequence: CASQKIPDTQYF.

V gene TRBV28 combines with J gene TRBJ2-6, with D unresolved. CDR3 length: 16 amino acids. Germline-derived CDR1 and CDR2 are MDHEN and SYDVKM. Trimming took 5 bases from V and 2 from J, leaving 13 bases between them. CDR3: CASSAPQVAGANVLTF. The CDR3 region has the DNA TGTGCCAGCAGTGCACCCCAGGTAGCTGGGGCCAACGTCCTGACTTTC.

The chain's CDR3 is CATFSGGTEAFF. The CDR3 nucleotides read TGTGCCACCTTTTCAGGCGGCACTGAAGCTTTCTTT. The chain has TRBV19 and TRBJ1-1; D is ambiguous. Germline CDR1 is LNHDA and CDR2 is SQIVND (reference sequence). This CDR3 has 12 amino acids. V gave up 10 bases and J gave up 4 bases, with 13 bases separating them.

The V gene is TRBV7-8, the J gene TRBJ1-2; maybe TRBD1 (6 bases). V lost 1 base and J lost 4, with 7 bases in between. Germline assignment: CDR1 SGHVS and CDR2 FQNEAQ. The CDR3 has 13 residues. CDR3 region: CASSLVDSYGYTF. The CDR3 DNA follows: TGTGCCAGCAGCTTAGTGGACAGCTATGGCTACACCTTC.

This clone was detected only a few times. This chain links TRBV19 with TRBJ1-2; D is ambiguous. Trimming pared 6 bases from V and 1 base from J, leaving 12 bases between. Germline V CDR1 and CDR2: LNHDA, SQIVND (reference sequence). CDR3 size: 14 residues. The CDR3 region is CASSGRTFNYGYTF. Written as DNA, the CDR3 is TGTGCCAGTAGCGGACGGACGTTTAACTATGGCTACACCTTC.

A few counts support this clone. V usage is TRBV30 and J usage is TRBJ1-1, with D unresolved. CDR1 is GTSNPN and CDR2 is SVGIG in the germline V gene (reference sequence). The germline V and J ends were trimmed by 3 bases and 1 base, with 3 bases remaining between them. The CDR3 is made up of 11 amino acids. CDR3 loop: CAWRQNTEAFF. The CDR3 nucleotides read TGTGCCTGGAGACAGAACACTGAAGCTTTCTTT.

The chain carries TRBV30 and TRBJ1-4; D unresolved. This CDR3 has 15 amino acids. Germline V CDR1 and CDR2: GTSNPN, SVGIG (reference sequence). Trimming cost V 2 bases and J 8 bases, with 18 bases left between them. The DNA for the CDR3 is TGTGCCTGGAGTCGCTCGAGCCCCAGGAGAGAAAAACTGTTTTTT. The encoded protein is CAWSRSSPRREKLFF.

V is TRBV20-1 and J is TRBJ1-4, with D unresolved. This CDR3 region has 11 residues. In germline, CDR1 is DFQATT, CDR2 SNEGSKA (reference sequence). The DNA of the CDR3 is TGCGCGAGACCCGGGGTTGAAAAACTGTTTTTT. This gives the protein CARPGVEKLFF.

J is TRBJ2-7 and V is TRBV5-1; D might be TRBD1 (6 bases). Deletions cut 4 bases from V and 7 bases from J, with 18 bases between. This CDR3 is 14 amino acids long. The germline V gene encodes CDR1 SGHRS and CDR2 YFSETQ. The CDR3 reads CASSQMDSRGEQYF. DNA of the CDR3: TGCGCCAGCAGCCAAATGGACAGCCGCGGGGAGCAGTACTTC.

The chain links TRBV7-2 to TRBJ2-7; 11 positions agree with TRBD1. The CDR3 contains 14 residues. The junction had 7 bases not matched to a gene; V was cut back by 5 bases and J by 7 bases. Germline assignment: CDR1 SGHTA and CDR2 FQGNSA. The CDR3 sequence: CASSPGQGAREQYF. CDR3 bases: TGTGCCAGCAGCCCCGGACAGGGGGCGAGGGAGCAGTACTTC.

The V and J genes are TRBV2 and TRBJ2-4; D is unresolved. V was pared by 2 bases and J by 7 bases, with 9 bases between. Germline V gene data show CDR1 as SNHLY and CDR2 as FYNNEI. The CDR3 loop spans 13 amino acids. The CDR3 nucleotides read TGTGCCAGCAGTGAATCGACACCCAACATTCAGTACTTC. Translating gives CASSESTPNIQYF. The full variable domain, its missing parts supplied by reference TRBV2 and TRBJ2-4, is EPEVTQTPSHQVTQMGQEVILRCVPISNHLYFYWYRQILGQKVEFLVSFYNNEISEKSEIFDDQFSVERPDGSNFTLKIRSTKLEDSAMYFCASSESTPNIQYFGAGTRLSVL.

This sequence joins TRBV6-1 and TRBJ1-2; D gene uncertain. Trimming pared 2 bases from V and 3 bases from J, leaving 10 bases between. CDR3 length equals 14 residues. The germline V gene has CDR1 MNHNS and CDR2 SASEGT. This chain's CDR3 is CASSELGLYYGYTF. DNA for the CDR3: TGTGCCAGCAGTGAATTGGGCCTCTACTATGGCTACACCTTC.

This chain connects TRBV30 to TRBJ2-7; D remains unclear. This CDR3 is 15 amino acids long. Trimming shortened V by 2 bases and J by 8 bases, and 22 bases separated the two germline ends. Germline V CDR1 and CDR2: GTSNPN, SVGIG (reference sequence). Written as DNA, the CDR3 is TGTGCCTGGAGTCCCTCCCCCCCCCAGGAGATCAAGCAGTACTTC. Translating gives CAWSPSPPQEIKQYF.

The sample holds a few counts of this clone. The chain links TRBV27 to TRBJ1-4, with 9 bases that match TRBD1. The germline V gene has CDR1 MNHEY and CDR2 SMNVEV (reference sequence). CDR3 length equals 14 residues. Unmatched junction bases numbered 7, after V lost 6 bases and J lost 8 bases. The CDR3 protein is CASRGTGRREKLFF. Written as DNA, the CDR3 is TGTGCCAGCAGGGGGACAGGGAGGAGAGAAAAACTGTTTTTT.

The J gene is TRBJ2-1, the V gene TRBV10-1, with 10 bases identical to TRBD2. Germline V lookup: CDR1 WNHNN, CDR2 SYGVQD (reference sequence). Losses at the gene ends were 2 bases for V and 10 bases for J; bases not matched to a gene: 2. The CDR3 length is 13 residues. CDR3 nucleotides: TGCGCCAGCAGTGAGATAGCGGGGGGCGAGCAGTTCTTC. It yields the protein CASSEIAGGEQFF.

This sequence joins TRBV7-6 and TRBJ2-5; D gene unclear. The CDR3 has 15 residues. Germline CDR1 is SGHVS and CDR2 is FNYEAQ. V shed 2 bases and J shed 3 bases, with 13 bases lying between them. The CDR3 nucleotides are TGTGCCAGCAGCTTACTCGAGCTGCGGAAAGAGACCCAGTACTTC. Residues: CASSLLELRKETQYF. Full variable domain (remainder filled in from reference TRBV7-6 and TRBJ2-5): GAGVSQSPRYKVTKRGQDVALRCDPISGHVSLYWYRQALGQGPEFLTYFNYEAQQDKSGLPNDRFSAERPEGSISTLTIQRTEQRDSAMYRCASSLLELRKETQYFGPGTRLLVL.

This chain links TRBV27 with TRBJ1-2; D unresolved. V gave up 3 bases and J gave up 7 bases, with 15 bases separating them. CDR1 and CDR2 from the germline V gene are MNHEY and SMNVEV (reference sequence). This CDR3 is 14 amino acids long. The CDR3, as DNA: TGTGCCAGCAGTTTGAGAGGGAGTGGAGCTGGCTACACCTTC. Encoded protein: CASSLRGSGAGYTF.

This clone was picked up one time. The chain employs TRBV6-5 and TRBJ1-1; TRBD1 aligns across 7 bases. The germline CDR1 and CDR2 sequences are MNHEY and SVGAGI. Trimming at V came to 4 bases and at J to 4 bases, leaving 6 bases not matched to a gene. The CDR3 has 14 residues. The CDR3 DNA reads as TGTGCCAGCAGTTCCGGGACAGTGGGCACTGAAGCTTTCTTT. It translates to CASSSGTVGTEAFF.

V is TRBV5-6 and J is TRBJ2-3; the D call may be TRBD1 or TRBD2 (5 bases each). The CDR3 runs to 15 residues. The ends were cut back, 0 bases at V and 0 bases at J, with 8 bases in the middle. From germline, CDR1 is SGHDT and CDR2 YYEEEE. The CDR3 protein is CASSLGGASTDTQYF. The CDR3 DNA is TGTGCCAGCAGCTTGGGAGGGGCTAGCACAGATACGCAGTATTTT. The whole variable domain, remainder taken from reference TRBV5-6 and TRBJ2-3, is DAGVTQSPTHLIKTRGQQVTLRCSPKSGHDTVSWYQQALGQGPQFIFQYYEEEERQRGNFPDRFSGHQFPNYSSELNVNALLLGDSALYLCASSLGGASTDTQYFGPGTRLTVL.

This chain connects TRBV2 to TRBJ2-5; D is uncertain. V gave up 3 bases and J gave up 5 bases, with 7 bases separating them. This CDR3 is built from 12 residues. Looked up from germline, CDR1 is SNHLY and CDR2 is FYNNEI. CDR3 loop: CASSDSAETQYF. The CDR3 DNA reads as TGTGCCAGCAGTGACAGTGCGGAGACCCAGTACTTC.

This chain joins TRBV5-4 and TRBJ1-6, with 10 bases that match TRBD1. This CDR3 has 16 residues. V was pared by 1 base and J by 7 bases, with 5 bases of the junction left unmatched. Germline values: CDR1 SGHNT, CDR2 YYREEE (reference sequence). CDR3 DNA sequence: TGTGCCAGCAGCTTGACGCTGGGACAGGGGAATTCACCCCTCCACTTT. This gives the protein CASSLTLGQGNSPLHF.